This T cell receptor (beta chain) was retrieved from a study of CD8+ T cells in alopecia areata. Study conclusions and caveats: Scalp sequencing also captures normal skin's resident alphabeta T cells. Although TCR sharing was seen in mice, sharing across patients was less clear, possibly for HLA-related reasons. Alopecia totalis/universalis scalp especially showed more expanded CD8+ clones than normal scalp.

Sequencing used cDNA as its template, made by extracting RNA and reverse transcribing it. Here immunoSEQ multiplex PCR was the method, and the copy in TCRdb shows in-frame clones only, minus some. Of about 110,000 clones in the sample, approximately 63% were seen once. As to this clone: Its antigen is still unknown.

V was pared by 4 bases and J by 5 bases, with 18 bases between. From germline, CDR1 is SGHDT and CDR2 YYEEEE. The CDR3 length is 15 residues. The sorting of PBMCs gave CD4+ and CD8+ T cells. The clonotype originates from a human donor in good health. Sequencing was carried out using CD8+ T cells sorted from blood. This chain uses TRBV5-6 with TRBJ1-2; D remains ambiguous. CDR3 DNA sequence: TGTGCCAGCAGCCCCGGGTCCACTGTTACTTATGGCTACACCTTC. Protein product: CASSPGSTVTYGYTF. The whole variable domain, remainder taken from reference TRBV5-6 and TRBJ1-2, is DAGVTQSPTHLIKTRGQQVTLRCSPKSGHDTVSWYQQALGQGPQFIFQYYEEEERQRGNFPDRFSGHQFPNYSSELNVNALLLGDSALYLCASSPGSTVTYGYTFGSGTRLTVV.